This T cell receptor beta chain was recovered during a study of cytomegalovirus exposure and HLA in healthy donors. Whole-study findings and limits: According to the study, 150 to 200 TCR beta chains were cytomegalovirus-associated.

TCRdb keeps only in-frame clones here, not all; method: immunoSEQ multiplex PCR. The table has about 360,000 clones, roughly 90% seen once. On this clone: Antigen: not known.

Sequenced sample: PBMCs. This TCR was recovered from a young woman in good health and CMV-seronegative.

DNA for the CDR3: TGCGCCAGCAGCCATGAAACAGGGGGCGAAACAACTAATGAAAAACTGTTTTTT. This encodes CASSHETGGETTNEKLFF. This sequence joins TRBV4-1 and TRBJ1-4; 9 bases match TRBD1. CDR3 length: 18 residues. V was clipped by 3 bases and J by 0 bases; unmatched bases: 8. Germline-derived CDR1 and CDR2 are MGHRA and YSYEKL.